The 22 T cell receptor beta chains presented below share a single source sample, sequenced in a study of blood T cell repertoires in COVID-19. TCRdb's table, derived via immunoSEQ multiplex PCR, lists solely in-frame clones and lacks some. The sample has 100,000 to 150,000 clones; over 75% are singletons. Sequences were obtained from peripheral blood. Receptors originate from a man older than 75 with active or convalescent COVID-19.

V is TRBV7-2 and J is TRBJ1-4; 8 bases line up with TRBD1. Unmatched junction bases numbered 9, after V lost 4 bases and J lost 11 bases. Germline assignment: CDR1 SGHTA and CDR2 FQGNSA. The CDR3 loop spans 14 amino acids. The CDR3: CASSSQSQGGKLFF. The CDR3 DNA follows: TGTGCCAGCAGCTCTCAGTCACAGGGGGGGAAACTGTTTTTT.

This clone was counted a few times. J is TRBJ1-4 and V is TRBV5-6; D might be TRBD1 (6 bases). The CDR3 is made up of 18 amino acids. V lost 3 bases and J 3 bases, leaving 21 bases between the germline ends. Germline V gene sequence: CDR1 SGHDT, CDR2 YYEEEE. The CDR3 loop reads CASSSTIAGGAPNEKLFF. CDR3 nucleotide sequence: TGTGCCAGCAGCTCTACTATTGCCGGGGGGGCGCCTAATGAAAAACTGTTTTTT.

The V and J genes are TRBV6-1 and TRBJ1-4; D not certain. There are 15 residues in the CDR3. Germline CDR1 MNHNS, CDR2 SASEGT. V shed 2 bases and J shed 0 bases, with 7 bases lying between them. The CDR3 sequence is CASSEMYATNEKLFF. Written as DNA, the CDR3 is TGTGCCAGCAGTGAAATGTATGCAACTAATGAAAAACTGTTTTTT.

The genes are TRBV19 and TRBJ1-5, with no clear D. Germline values: CDR1 LNHDA, CDR2 SQIVND (reference sequence). The CDR3 is made up of 14 amino acids. The V and J ends lost 2 bases and 4 bases respectively, with 9 bases between them. The DNA for the CDR3 is TGTGCCAGTAGTATACGCGGCGGAAATCAGCCCCAGCATTTT. Amino acid sequence: CASSIRGGNQPQHF.

DNA for the CDR3: TGTGCCAGCAGTGGAGTTTTCTATGGCTACACCTTC. Its translation is CASSGVFYGYTF. The chain is built from TRBV2 and TRBJ1-2, with D hard to call. Trimming pared 4 bases from V and 4 bases from J, leaving 7 bases between. The CDR3 length is 12 residues. Germline loops: CDR1 SNHLY, CDR2 FYNNEI.

Comment on this clone: A read error may produce the germline difference seen at one junction end. V and J are TRBV6-4 and TRBJ2-5; D might be TRBD2 (6 bases). This CDR3 has 12 amino acids. CDR1 and CDR2 (germline): MRHNA, SNTAGT. The CDR3 DNA is TGCGGAGGCGGGGAAAAAGGAGAGACCCAGTACTTC. Translated, it gives CGGGEKGETQYF.

Turning to this clone: The same CDR3 is also encoded by other DNA sequences in this sample. This chain connects TRBV11-2 to TRBJ2-1; 7 bases fit TRBD2. Trimming removed 0 bases from V and 7 bases from J; junction bases left unmatched: 3. The germline V gene has CDR1 SGHAT and CDR2 FQNNGV. The CDR3 loop spans 14 amino acids. This CDR3 reads CASSLEPSGNEQFF. CDR3 bases: TGTGCCAGCAGCTTAGAACCTAGCGGTAATGAGCAGTTCTTC. Full variable domain (rest looked up from reference TRBV11-2 and TRBJ2-1): EAGVAQSPRYKIIEKRQSVAFWCNPISGHATLYWYQQILGQGPKLLIQFQNNGVVDDSQLPKDRFSAERLKGVDSTLKIQPAKLEDSAVYLCASSLEPSGNEQFFGPGTRLTVL.

This clone was recorded once. The V gene is TRBV6-2 or TRBV6-3, the J gene TRBJ2-3, with 7 bases fitting TRBD2. From germline, CDR1 is MNHEY and CDR2 SVGEGT. Germline trimming cut 2 bases from V and 2 bases from J; bases unmatched to any gene: 4. The CDR3 is 15 residues long. The CDR3 loop reads CASSYPSGNTDTQYF. The CDR3 bases are TGTGCCAGCAGTTACCCCAGCGGGAACACAGATACGCAGTATTTT.

This clone was recorded only once. This chain joins TRBV3-1 (or the pseudogene TRBV3-2) and TRBJ2-3; 11 positions match TRBD2. The germline V gene encodes CDR1 LGHDT and CDR2 YNNKEL (reference sequence). V trimming: 4 bases; J trimming: 2 bases; junction bases outside the gene matches: 11. The CDR3 extends over 18 amino acids. The CDR3 sequence is CASSRDMLAGGNTDTQYF. In nucleotides, the CDR3 is TGTGCCAGCAGCCGCGATATGCTAGCGGGAGGTAACACAGATACGCAGTATTTT.

The V gene is TRBV29-1, the J gene TRBJ2-2; D may be TRBD2 (5 bases). V lost 3 bases to trimming and J lost 7 bases, with 15 bases between them. The germline V gene has CDR1 SQVTM and CDR2 ANQGSEA. CDR3 size: 14 residues. The CDR3 DNA is TGCAGCGTTGATTCAACGGGGATCAGCGGGGAGCTGTTTTTT. It yields the protein CSVDSTGISGELFF.

This clone has a handful of counts. The junction and the germline gene differ at one end; a read error may be behind it. The gene calls are TRBV5-6 and TRBJ1-2; D is perhaps TRBD1 (5 bases). Looked up from germline, CDR1 is SGHDT and CDR2 is YYEEEE. CDR3 size: 11 residues. The CDR3 coding sequence is TGTGCCAGCAGCCTAGGATTGGGGCAATTCTTC. It specifies CASSLGLGQFF.

This rearrangement joins TRBV5-1 to TRBJ2-7, with D possibly matching TRBD1 (6 bases). Trimming stripped 5 bases from V and 4 bases from J, with 19 bases between. CDR1 SGHRS and CDR2 YFSETQ come from the germline V gene. CDR3 size: 15 residues. The CDR3 DNA follows: TGCGCCAGCAGACCGGACAGTCGTGGCTCTTACGAGCAGTACTTC. Translated, it gives CASRPDSRGSYEQYF.

V and J are TRBV4-2 and TRBJ1-5; D is unresolved. The V and J ends lost 1 base and 4 bases respectively, with 11 bases between them. CDR1 is LGHNA and CDR2 is YNFKEQ in the germline V gene. There are 15 residues in the CDR3. The CDR3 reads CASSQVSGFNQPQHF. CDR3 nucleotides: TGTGCCAGCAGCCAAGTGTCAGGATTTAATCAGCCCCAGCATTTT.

This CDR3 reads CAWRTSGSFWGPDTQYF. As DNA, the CDR3 is TGTGCCTGGAGGACTAGCGGGAGCTTCTGGGGCCCAGATACGCAGTATTTT. This chain connects TRBV30 to TRBJ2-3; TRBD2 aligns across 12 bases. V shed 3 bases and J 4 bases; nucleotides not matched to a gene: 11. This CDR3 is 17 amino acids long. Germline loops: CDR1 GTSNPN, CDR2 SVGIG (reference sequence).

The chain is built from TRBV3-1 (or the pseudogene TRBV3-2) and TRBJ2-2; 9 bases agree with TRBD1. Germline V gives CDR1 LGHDT, CDR2 YNNKEL (reference sequence). CDR3 length: 16 amino acids. J was trimmed by 7 bases and V by 4 bases; bases with no gene match: 10. CDR3 coding DNA: TGTGCCAGCAGCCTCCACAGGGGGCAAGTAGTCGGGGAGCTGTTTTTT. Encoded protein: CASSLHRGQVVGELFF.

The gene calls are TRBV19 and TRBJ2-2; 13 bases agree with TRBD2. Germline V CDR1 and CDR2: LNHDA, SQIVND (reference sequence). Losses at the gene ends were 4 bases for V and 5 bases for J; bases not matched to a gene: 1. There are 15 residues in the CDR3. CDR3 region: CASSRGLAGTGELFF. The CDR3 DNA reads as TGTGCCAGTAGTAGGGGACTAGCGGGGACCGGGGAGCTGTTTTTT.

The DNA of the CDR3 is TGTGCCAGCAGCCAAGATACGAGCACCTACGAGCAGTACTTC. Translating gives CASSQDTSTYEQYF. The chain links TRBV4-2 to TRBJ2-7, with D uncertain. Germline CDR1 is LGHNA and CDR2 is YNFKEQ. CDR3 length: 14 amino acids. V shed 0 bases and J shed 2 bases, with 8 bases lying between them.

The J gene is TRBJ2-3, the V gene TRBV24-1, with D perhaps matching TRBD2 (5 bases). Germline CDR1 and CDR2: KGHDR and SFDVKD. CDR3 length: 16 residues. V lost 1 base, J lost 2 bases, and 12 bases lay in between. The chain's CDR3 is CATSDFTADHTDTQYF. The CDR3 bases are TGTGCCACCAGTGATTTTACAGCGGACCACACAGATACGCAGTATTTT.

This chain joins TRBV3-1 (or the pseudogene TRBV3-2) and TRBJ1-4; the D is unclear. The V gene lost 3 bases and the J gene lost 8 bases, with 22 bases spanning the gap. The CDR3 has 17 residues. Germline lookup yields CDR1 LGHDT and CDR2 YNNKEL (reference sequence). CDR3 DNA sequence: TGTGCCAGCAGCCAGACACCCCGGGGAACAATGCAAGAAAAACTGTTTTTT. The encoded protein is CASSQTPRGTMQEKLFF.

The chain links TRBV20-1 to TRBJ1-1; D remains ambiguous. This CDR3 spans 13 amino acids. Trimming left V 3 bases short and J 1 base short, with 9 bases between. Per germline, CDR1 DFQATT and CDR2 SNEGSKA (reference sequence). This CDR3 reads CSASGRRNTEAFF. The CDR3 DNA follows: TGCAGTGCTAGTGGACGGAGGAACACTGAAGCTTTCTTT.

The V and J genes are TRBV18 and TRBJ2-7, with D maybe TRBD1 (6 bases). CDR1 is KGHSH and CDR2 is LQKENI in the germline V gene. The ends were cut back, 3 bases at V and 2 bases at J, with 11 bases in the middle. CDR3 size: 14 residues. The CDR3 sequence is CASSPIEGAYEQYF. CDR3 bases: TGTGCCAGCTCACCGATAGAGGGGGCCTACGAGCAGTACTTC.

The chain employs TRBV3-1 (or the pseudogene TRBV3-2) and TRBJ1-1; 12 bases are shared with TRBD1. CDR3 length equals 13 residues. V lost 3 bases to trimming and J lost 9 bases; unmatched junction nucleotides: 2. Germline V lookup: CDR1 LGHDT, CDR2 YNNKEL (reference sequence). For the CDR3, the DNA is TGTGCCAGCAGCCACGGGACAGGGGGCCAAGCTTTCTTT. It codes for CASSHGTGGQAFF.